Here is one T cell receptor beta chain with its context. Its antigen is unknown. Base qualities were left out, and no much larger clone turns up one base away. The library was prepared using the immunoSEQ multiplex PCR assay. Rearranged TCR beta chain sequences were amplified with the hsTCRB Kit following the manufacturer's protocol. Sequencing of TCRB libraries was carried out on an Illumina MiSeq. In the source study's methods: The kit vendor's proprietary platform handled demultiplexing, trimming and gene mapping. The table comes from immuneACCESS by way of TCRdb, which keeps in-frame sequences with V and J called. Part of the clones is missing from these tables; in studies checked, under half for an unresolved V gene and the rest for unknown reasons. That table supplies the V and J calls and clone size; D and trimming were determined from the DNA. This sample gives approximately 82,000 clones in total; around 83% of them show up just once. The biggest ten clones account for 0.77% of the sample.

The data stem from a study of a mutant IDH1 vaccine in newly diagnosed glioma (dated by TCRdb to the early 2020s). For the study in its entirety: Patients were given eight vaccinations, in weeks 1, 3, 5, 7, 11, 15, 19 and 23, which matched visits V03 through V10. In the chemotherapy-containing groups, vaccination started alongside temozolomide cycles, whereas in patients who had radiotherapy alone it started 4-6 weeks after radiotherapy. Of the 32 patients who were treated, approximately 60% were male and around 38% were female, and the mean age was around 40 years. Before enrollment, patients had received standard therapy of radiotherapy alone, temozolomide alone, or radiochemotherapy with temozolomide; most received the combination. Peripheral blood was collected at six visits: V03 (baseline), V05, V07, V10, V12 and V13. Longitudinal TCRB deep sequencing was performed for some 25 treated patients wherever samples were available for exploratory analyses. Findings and caveats that apply to the study as a whole: Availability determined which PBMC samples were chosen for TCRB deep sequencing. Pseudoprogression seemed to be unrelated to changes in the top peripheral T cell clonotypes found by TCRB sequencing. Immune responses induced by the vaccine were seen in roughly 95% of patients across multiple MHC alleles. It was noted by the authors that analyses of patient blood samples could not be reproduced owing to sample limitations.

Explained via the paper, the time point label denotes: week 23, last vaccination. Every vaccine dose consisted of 300 ug of a 20-mer mutant IDH1 peptide in Montanide, administered subcutaneously together with topical imiquimod. Donors had newly diagnosed WHO grade 3 or 4 IDH1-mutant astrocytomas with loss of nuclear ATRX. The samples were drawn from NOA16, a multicentre, single-arm, open-label phase I trial in Germany that tested a mutant IDH1 peptide vaccine in humans for the first time. Genomic DNA for TCRB sequencing was isolated from EDTA blood with the DNeasy Blood and Tissue Kit. Trimming leaves V shorter by 6 bases and J shorter by 5 bases, with the junction holding 4 bases beyond the gene matches. Including the terminal cysteine and phenylalanine, the CDR3 comprises 14 residues. CDR3 DNA only is kept here, 42 bases in frame from base 1. In the germline V gene, CDR1 corresponds to MNHEY and CDR2 to SVGAGI.

Specimen: PBMCs, collected from a glioma patient whose treatment included an IDH1 peptide vaccine. The receptor comes from a woman between 50 and 59 years old with glioma. The receptor chain draws on TRBV6-5 and TRBJ2-7; the junction holds 13 bases that match TRBD2. The CDR3 has the sequence CASRRTSGSDEQYF. The nucleotides are TGTGCCAGCAGACGGACTAGCGGGAGCGACGAGCAGTACTTC.